Shown below are 10 T cell receptor beta chains from a single sample sequenced in a study of Ad26.COV2.S vaccination and SARS-CoV-2 variants. TCRdb's copy holds only in-frame clones and misses some; the assay was immunoSEQ multiplex PCR. The table records about 350,000 clones, approximately 90% of them present only once. Sample treatment: about 20 received Ad26.COV2.S at low or high dose, single or two shots; a few received placebo; per-sample allocation not given. Repertoires come from day 63 after the first vaccine or placebo injection. This specimen consisted of peripheral blood, obtained in a trial of Ad26.COV2.S vaccine versus placebo. These receptors all come from a person aged 18-60 years who received the Ad26.COV2.S COVID-19 vaccine or a placebo.

V is TRBV6-5 and J is TRBJ1-3, with D perhaps TRBD1 (5 bases). Germline V gene lookup returns CDR1 MNHEY and CDR2 SVGAGI. The CDR3 extends over 14 amino acids. The germline V and J ends were trimmed by 4 bases and 1 base, with 8 bases remaining between them. CDR3 sequence: CASSWGISGNTIYF. The CDR3 DNA sequence: TGTGCCAGCAGTTGGGGCATTTCTGGAAACACCATATATTTT.

V usage is TRBV19 and J usage is TRBJ1-1; possible D gene TRBD1, 5 bases. CDR1 and CDR2 (germline): LNHDA, SQIVND (reference sequence). This CDR3 region has 13 residues. Trimming left V 4 bases short and J 3 bases short, with 9 bases between. CDR3: CASSTDRYTEAFF. The CDR3 DNA sequence: TGTGCCAGTAGTACCGACAGATACACTGAAGCTTTCTTT.

The rearrangement joins TRBV12-3 or TRBV12-4 to TRBJ2-5; 7 nucleotides match TRBD2. This CDR3 spans 13 amino acids. The V and J ends lost 7 bases and 4 bases, in that order; junction bases with no gene match: 6. The CDR3 nucleotides read TGTGCCAGCACCCGTGGGGGGGTAGAGACCCAGTACTTC. Residues: CASTRGGVETQYF.

The J gene is TRBJ1-5, the V gene TRBV5-4, with D possibly matching TRBD1 (5 bases). The CDR3 extends over 17 amino acids. Germline V gene lookup returns CDR1 SGHNT and CDR2 YYREEE (reference sequence). The V end was cut by 4 bases, the J end by 3 bases, with 20 bases between. The CDR3 protein is CASSLTRPGAFNQPQHF. DNA for the CDR3: TGTGCCAGCAGCCTTACACGGCCCGGGGCTTTCAATCAGCCCCAGCATTTT. Combining the CDR3 with reference TRBV5-4 and TRBJ1-5 gives the whole variable domain ETGVTQSPTHLIKTRGQQVTLRCSSQSGHNTVSWYQQALGQGPQFIFQYYREEENGRGNFPPRFSGLQFPNYSSELNVNALELDDSALYLCASSLTRPGAFNQPQHFGDGTRLSIL.

The chain links TRBV30 to TRBJ2-1; no clear D. Germline CDR1 GTSNPN, CDR2 SVGIG (reference sequence). Trimming removed 5 bases at V and 9 bases at J, with 14 bases between. The CDR3 is made up of 12 amino acids. CDR3 amino acids: CAWQTLRSEQFF. The CDR3 DNA is TGTGCCTGGCAAACCCTAAGGAGTGAGCAGTTCTTC.

V usage is TRBV6-5 and J usage is TRBJ1-1; D unresolved. This CDR3 is 15 amino acids long. CDR1 MNHEY and CDR2 SVGAGI come from the germline V gene. The germline V and J ends were trimmed by 0 bases and 1 base, with 9 bases remaining between them. The CDR3 region is CASSYSSRPNTEAFF. The CDR3 coding sequence is TGTGCCAGCAGTTACTCGTCCAGGCCGAACACTGAAGCTTTCTTT.

This clone was detected only once. V is TRBV27 and J is TRBJ2-7, with 8 bases that match TRBD1. Germline V gene lookup returns CDR1 MNHEY and CDR2 SMNVEV (reference sequence). Germline trimming cut 6 bases from V and 0 bases from J; bases unmatched to any gene: 16. The CDR3 extends over 18 amino acids. The CDR3: CASRTGVAMDDFSYEQYF. The DNA of the CDR3 is TGTGCCAGCAGGACAGGGGTCGCCATGGACGATTTCTCCTACGAGCAGTACTTC.

The chain joins TRBV9 to TRBJ1-1; D is unresolved. The CDR3 consists of 15 residues. Germline V CDR1 and CDR2: SGDLS, YYNGEE. Trimming removed 2 bases from V and 6 bases from J, with 17 bases in between. For the CDR3, the DNA is TGTGCCAGCAGCGTCGATGCCCTTAGTCGGGCTGAAGCTTTCTTT. Protein sequence: CASSVDALSRAEAFF.

The genes are TRBV11-2 and TRBJ2-6; 7 positions match TRBD1. The CDR3 runs to 19 residues. From germline, CDR1 is SGHAT and CDR2 FQNNGV. V was clipped by 5 bases and J by 0 bases; unmatched bases: 13. The CDR3 is CASSRIRGPYISGANVLTF. DNA for the CDR3: TGTGCCAGCAGCCGAATAAGGGGGCCTTACATCTCTGGGGCCAACGTCCTGACTTTC.

The CDR3 region is CASEPESSYNEQFF. The CDR3, as DNA: TGTGCCAGTGAACCGGAAAGCTCCTACAATGAGCAGTTCTTC. The rearrangement joins TRBV2 to TRBJ2-1; unclear D gene. CDR3 length: 14 residues. V gave up 9 bases and J gave up 0 bases, with 12 bases separating them. The germline CDR1 and CDR2 sequences are SNHLY and FYNNEI.